The clone carrying this T cell receptor (beta chain) was detected a few times. The source of the sample is a study of early T cells in non-severe SARS-CoV-2 infection. TCRdb independently ran MiXCR on the 5' RACE reads; one entry per CDR3 protein. This table has 74,000 or so distinct CDR3 sequences, about 9.9% appearing once. The clonotype originates from an adult who was a healthcare worker with PCR-confirmed SARS-CoV-2 infection or an uninfected control (not recorded which). Sequenced material: whole blood.

The CDR3 nucleotides are TGTGCCAGCACGCCAATGATAGGACAGGGCGCCGACGGGGCCAACGTCCTGACTTTC. Amino acid sequence: CASTPMIGQGADGANVLTF. The V call is TRBV3-1, the J call TRBJ2-6, with 8 bases identical to TRBD1. With 7 bases clipped from V and 4 bases from J, the junction kept 18 bases outside the gene matches. The CDR3 contains 19 residues. Germline CDR1 reads LGHDT; CDR2 reads YNNKEL (reference sequence).